This TCR beta chain was identified during a study of cytomegalovirus exposure and HLA in healthy donors. General observations from the study: Later genetic work tied a missense DCLRE1C variant to beta-chain V and J trimming. It was reportedly the case that the classifier diagnosed cytomegalovirus status with high specificity and sensitivity. Altogether, some 170 TCR beta chains were recorded as cytomegalovirus-associated. Most CMV-associated TCR beta chains appeared HLA-restricted in a later analysis.

Primers: 60 Vbeta forward and 13 Jbeta reverse. Only in-frame clones appear in the TCRdb table, and some are missing; sequencing was by immunoSEQ multiplex PCR. The table for this sample gives some 83,000 clones. V shed 3 bases and J 5 bases; nucleotides not matched to a gene: 0. This CDR3 has 15 amino acids. Germline CDR1 is KGHSH and CDR2 is LQKENI. A note on this clone: What it binds is not known.

Source material: PBMCs. The source of this sequence is a woman aged 30 to 39 in good health and CMV-seronegative. V is TRBV18 and J is TRBJ2-1, with 14 bases aligning to TRBD2. The CDR3 loop is CASSPGLAGDNEQFF. CDR3 DNA: TGTGCCAGCTCACCGGGACTAGCGGGAGACAATGAGCAGTTCTTC.